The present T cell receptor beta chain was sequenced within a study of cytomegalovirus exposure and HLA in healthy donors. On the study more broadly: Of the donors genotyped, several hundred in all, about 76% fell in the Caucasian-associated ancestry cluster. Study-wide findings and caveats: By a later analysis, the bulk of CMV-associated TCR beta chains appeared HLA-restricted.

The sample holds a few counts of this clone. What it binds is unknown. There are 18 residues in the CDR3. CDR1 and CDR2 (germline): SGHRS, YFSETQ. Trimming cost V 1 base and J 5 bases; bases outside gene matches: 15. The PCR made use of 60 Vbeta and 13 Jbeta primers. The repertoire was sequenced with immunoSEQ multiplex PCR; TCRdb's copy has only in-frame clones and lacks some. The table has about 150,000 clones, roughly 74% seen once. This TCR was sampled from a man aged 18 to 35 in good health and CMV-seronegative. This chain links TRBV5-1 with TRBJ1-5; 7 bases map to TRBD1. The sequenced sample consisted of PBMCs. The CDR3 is CASSLWARSDRVDQPQHF. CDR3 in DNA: TGCGCCAGCAGCTTGTGGGCCCGCTCCGACAGGGTGGATCAGCCCCAGCATTTT.